This T cell receptor beta chain was observed in a study of persistence of HIV-infected CD4 T cells. Whole-study context: CD4+ T cells responding to CMV or HIV-1 Gag were isolated.

This clone was seen a single time. Its antigen is as yet unknown. This was the immunoSEQ version 4 assay in survey mode. Each sample used up to about 1 ug genomic DNA diluted to roughly 10 ng/uL. TCRdb's table, derived via immunoSEQ multiplex PCR, lists solely in-frame clones and lacks some. The data show about 43,000 clones, about four fifths seen once. An overlapping HIV-1 Gag peptide pool stimulated these cells at 0.75 to 1 ug/peptide/mL. Sorted nonresponding memory CD4+ T cells were CD40L-negative, CD69-negative, CD45RO-high. For at least 4 years, plasma HIV-1 RNA was undetectable (<50 copies/mL). PBMCs were depleted of CD8+ T cells before stimulation. The sample was CD4+ T cells sorted from PBMCs after approximately 20-hour stimulation, taken from a patient who received antiretroviral therapy. The receptor was derived from an adult man with HIV who was CMV-seropositive.

CDR3 sequence reads: CASTWTGNSNQPQHF. CDR3 in DNA: TGTGCCAGCACTTGGACAGGGAATAGCAATCAGCCCCAGCATTTT. The gene calls are TRBV2 and TRBJ1-5; 8 nucleotides align to TRBD1. The CDR3 loop spans 15 amino acids. The junction had 5 bases not matched to a gene; V was cut back by 7 bases and J by 0 bases. Germline lookup yields CDR1 SNHLY and CDR2 FYNNEI.